The next 27 T cell receptor beta chains were all read from a single sample in a study of CD8+ T cells in alopecia areata. As the sequencing template, cDNA was produced by extracting RNA and reverse transcribing it. The method was immunoSEQ multiplex PCR; TCRdb's version includes in-frame clones alone and lacks a portion of them. The top ten clones hold under 2% of a sample with about 37,000 clones, approximately 54% of them seen once. The authors sorted CD4+ cells into CD25+CD127- cells for roughly five patients. Sequences were obtained from CD4+ Tregs sorted from blood. The receptor source for this set is a human donor with alopecia areata.

The chain has TRBV29-1 and TRBJ1-1; D not resolved. The germline CDR1 and CDR2 sequences are SQVTM and ANQGSEA. The CDR3 is 12 amino acids. The V gene lost 3 bases and the J gene lost 4 bases, with 9 bases spanning the gap. Here the CDR3 DNA reads TGCAGCGTTGACACCCCGGGCACTGAAGCTTTCTTT. The encoded protein is CSVDTPGTEAFF.

This chain connects TRBV5-1 to TRBJ2-1; D not resolved. Deletions cut 3 bases from V and 0 bases from J, with 7 bases between. Germline V gene sequence: CDR1 SGHRS, CDR2 YFSETQ. This CDR3 spans 14 amino acids. The chain's CDR3 is CASSYGSSYNEQFF. CDR3 in DNA: TGCGCCAGCAGCTACGGCAGCTCCTACAATGAGCAGTTCTTC.

This clone was counted once. The chain joins TRBV18 to TRBJ2-3, with 7 bases fitting TRBD2. V lost 8 bases and J lost 3; bases outside the gene matches: 11. Germline CDR1 reads KGHSH; CDR2 reads LQKENI. The CDR3 sequence is 15 residues long. The chain's CDR3 is CASRQPGLTTDTQYF. DNA of the CDR3: TGTGCCAGCCGACAACCGGGACTAACGACAGATACGCAGTATTTT.

The genes are TRBV9 and TRBJ1-6; D call uncertain. CDR3 length: 12 residues. V was shortened by 4 bases and J by 7 bases, with 6 bases between the two germline ends. CDR1 is SGDLS and CDR2 is YYNGEE in the germline V gene. CDR3 in amino acids: CASSRGNSPLHF. The CDR3 DNA is TGTGCCAGCAGCCGAGGGAATTCACCCCTCCACTTT.

This clone was picked up a small number of times. The V call is TRBV5-6, the J call TRBJ1-3; maybe TRBD1 (5 bases). CDR1 is SGHDT, CDR2 YYEEEE, per germline. The length of the CDR3 is 15 residues. Trimming removed 4 bases from V and 0 bases from J, with 11 bases in between. Here the CDR3 DNA reads TGTGCCAGCAGCGGGCTTGGGGGCTCTGGAAACACCATATATTTT. This codes for CASSGLGGSGNTIYF.

The chain links TRBV9 to TRBJ1-5; D is ambiguous. CDR3 length: 15 residues. Trimming stripped 0 bases from V and 2 bases from J, with 9 bases between. CDR1 and CDR2 (germline): SGDLS, YYNGEE. DNA of the CDR3: TGTGCCAGCAGCGTAGGGGTTTGGGGCAATCAGCCCCAGCATTTT. This sequence encodes CASSVGVWGNQPQHF.

This sequence joins TRBV9 and TRBJ2-7; 16 nucleotides line up with TRBD2. The CDR3 totals 16 residues. The germline gives CDR1 SGDLS, CDR2 YYNGEE. The junction had 4 bases not matched to a gene; V was cut back by 3 bases and J by 4 bases. CDR3 DNA sequence: TGTGCCAGCAGCGCGGGACTAGCGGGGGGGAAGTACGAGCAGTACTTC. It yields the protein CASSAGLAGGKYEQYF.

This clone was observed a handful of times. The chain has TRBV5-4 and TRBJ2-2; D uncertain. Germline CDR1 SGHNT, CDR2 YYREEE (reference sequence). V dropped 0 bases and J dropped 7 bases, with 4 bases sitting between them. CDR3 length: 12 residues. The CDR3 bases are TGTGCCAGCAGCTTGGAAGTCGGGGAGCTGTTTTTT. Translation gives CASSLEVGELFF. Filled out from reference TRBV5-4 and TRBJ2-2, the complete variable domain reads ETGVTQSPTHLIKTRGQQVTLRCSSQSGHNTVSWYQQALGQGPQFIFQYYREEENGRGNFPPRFSGLQFPNYSSELNVNALELDDSALYLCASSLEVGELFFGEGSRLTVL.

The chain carries TRBV2 and TRBJ1-1; no clear D gene. Trimming pared 4 bases from V and 2 bases from J, leaving 11 bases between. The CDR3 covers 14 residues. CDR1 is SNHLY and CDR2 is FYNNEI in the germline V gene. DNA for the CDR3: TGTGCCAGCAGTGCGGGGAGGAGAAACACTGAAGCTTTCTTT. Amino acid sequence: CASSAGRRNTEAFF.

This clone was counted between two and nine times. CDR3 coding DNA: TGTGCCAGCAGCTTAGTAGGGGGGGCGGCCCAGCATTTT. It is translated as CASSLVGGAAQHF. The V gene is TRBV7-2, the J gene TRBJ1-5, with D tentatively TRBD1 (6 bases). The length of the CDR3 is 13 residues. Deletions cut 1 base from V and 11 bases from J, with 12 bases between. CDR1 is SGHTA, CDR2 FQGNSA, per germline.

The chain uses TRBV7-2 and TRBJ2-7; 8 bases line up with TRBD2. This CDR3 has 13 residues. Germline assignment: CDR1 SGHTA and CDR2 FQGNSA. J gave up 6 bases and V 3 bases, and 4 bases lay outside the gene matches. The CDR3 DNA follows: TGTGCCAGCAGCTTCTTACTAGCGGCCGAGCAGTACTTC. Translated: CASSFLLAAEQYF.

In its sample, this clone was seen a few times. This sequence joins TRBV4-3 and TRBJ1-1, with D perhaps TRBD1 (6 bases). V dropped 2 bases and J dropped 2 bases, with 12 bases sitting between them. The CDR3 runs to 15 residues. Germline V gives CDR1 LGHNA, CDR2 YSLEER. The CDR3 DNA reads as TGCGCCAGCAGCCAACAACAGGGCCGCAACACTGAAGCTTTCTTT. It encodes CASSQQQGRNTEAFF.

This clone showed up just a few times. The chain recombines TRBV5-1 with TRBJ1-1; 7 bases fit TRBD1. CDR3 size: 16 residues. CDR1 SGHRS and CDR2 YFSETQ come from the germline V gene. Trimming cost V 4 bases and J 3 bases; bases outside gene matches: 12. The CDR3 region is CASSHGTVRGDTEAFF. CDR3 nucleotides: TGCGCCAGCAGCCATGGGACAGTTAGGGGGGACACTGAAGCTTTCTTT.

This chain connects TRBV7-2 to TRBJ2-2; D not certain. The CDR3 spans 14 residues. Germline loops: CDR1 SGHTA, CDR2 FQGNSA. The V gene lost 2 bases and the J gene lost 6 bases, with 10 bases spanning the gap. The CDR3 region is CASSLIVAAGELFF. As DNA, the CDR3 is TGTGCCAGCAGCTTAATAGTTGCGGCCGGGGAGCTGTTTTTT. The variable domain in full, with the rest retrieved from reference TRBV7-2 and TRBJ2-2, is GAGVSQSPSNKVTEKGKDVELRCDPISGHTALYWYRQSLGQGLEFLIYFQGNSAPDKSGLPSDRFSAERTGGSVSTLTIQRTQQEDSAVYLCASSLIVAAGELFFGEGSRLTVL.

V usage is TRBV5-6 and J usage is TRBJ1-2, with D unresolved. Looked up from germline, CDR1 is SGHDT and CDR2 is YYEEEE. CDR3 length: 14 amino acids. Trimming removed 4 bases from V and 6 bases from J, with 16 bases in between. The CDR3 is CASSEGPLSNGYTF. CDR3 DNA: TGTGCCAGCAGCGAAGGGCCACTTTCGAATGGCTACACCTTC.

The chain is built from TRBV11-2 and TRBJ2-7, with D uncertain. Trimming removed 0 bases at V and 2 bases at J, with 17 bases between. CDR3 length: 17 amino acids. Germline assignment: CDR1 SGHAT and CDR2 FQNNGV. The CDR3 DNA reads TGTGCCAGCAGCTTAGATCTGTTCTTGACCACCACCTACGAGCAGTACTTC. Translated, it gives CASSLDLFLTTTYEQYF.

The chain joins TRBV11-3 to TRBJ1-1; unclear D gene. CDR3 length: 13 residues. V was pared by 3 bases and J by 1 base, with 6 bases between. In germline, CDR1 is SGHNT, CDR2 YENEEA. CDR3 protein: CASSFAGNTEAFF. The CDR3 nucleotides read TGTGCCAGCAGCTTTGCGGGGAACACTGAAGCTTTCTTT.

J is TRBJ2-7 and V is TRBV11-3, with unresolved D. V lost 5 bases and J 2 bases, leaving 16 bases between the germline ends. CDR1 SGHNT and CDR2 YENEEA come from the germline V gene. The CDR3 covers 15 residues. Here the CDR3 reads CASSPRNGPPYEQYF. DNA of the CDR3: TGTGCCAGCAGCCCCCGGAACGGGCCTCCCTACGAGCAGTACTTC.

The V gene is TRBV30, the J gene TRBJ2-3, with 7 bases identical to TRBD1. Trimming removed 4 bases from V and 3 bases from J; junction bases left unmatched: 4. The length of the CDR3 is 13 residues. CDR1 and CDR2 (germline): GTSNPN, SVGIG (reference sequence). DNA of the CDR3: TGTGCCTGGATCGTCAGGGGGACAGATACGCAGTATTTT. It specifies CAWIVRGTDTQYF.

The rearrangement links TRBV5-1 to TRBJ2-2; D not resolved. The length of the CDR3 is 15 residues. The germline V gene has CDR1 SGHRS and CDR2 YFSETQ. Trimming removed 3 bases at V and 1 base at J, with 10 bases between. The CDR3 DNA reads TGCGCCAGCAGCTCCGACTTCCAGAACACCGGGGAGCTGTTTTTT. This sequence encodes CASSSDFQNTGELFF.

This chain joins TRBV18 and TRBJ1-2; a weak D match, TRBD1 (6 bases). The CDR3 runs to 13 residues. In germline, CDR1 is KGHSH, CDR2 LQKENI. Deletions cut 1 base from V and 5 bases from J, with 8 bases between. CDR3 in amino acids: CASSPQGEYGYTF. The CDR3 region has the DNA TGTGCCAGCTCACCACAGGGGGAGTATGGCTACACCTTC.

The DNA of the CDR3 is TGTGCCAGCAGCTTTCGACAGGTCTATGGCTACACCTTC. It encodes CASSFRQVYGYTF. V and J are TRBV7-2 and TRBJ1-2; D is possibly TRBD1 (6 bases). Trimming left V 3 bases short and J 4 bases short, with 9 bases between. CDR3 size: 13 residues. Per the germline V gene, CDR1 is SGHTA and CDR2 is FQGNSA.

This chain links TRBV20-1 with TRBJ2-7; the match to TRBD2 covers 8 bases. Germline V gives CDR1 DFQATT, CDR2 SNEGSKA (reference sequence). This CDR3 has 11 residues. Trimming removed 5 bases from V and 8 bases from J; junction bases left unmatched: 5. CDR3 sequence reads: CSAPAGGKQYF. Here the CDR3 DNA reads TGCAGTGCTCCCGCGGGGGGAAAGCAGTACTTC.

The chain combines TRBV4-3 with TRBJ2-2; D may match TRBD1 or TRBD2 (5 bases each). Germline assignment: CDR1 LGHNA and CDR2 YSLEER. Trimming cost V 6 bases and J 4 bases, with 9 bases left between them. The CDR3 is 13 amino acids. The CDR3, as DNA: TGCGCCAGCAGACAGGCGGGCACCGGGGAGCTGTTTTTT. This codes for CASRQAGTGELFF.

As DNA, the CDR3 is TGTGCCAGCAGCTTAGTGGCGGGAGGGGGCTACGAGCAGTACTTC. It codes for CASSLVAGGGYEQYF. The chain joins TRBV7-8 to TRBJ2-7, with 9 bases identical to TRBD2. Germline V gene lookup returns CDR1 SGHVS and CDR2 FQNEAQ. With 1 base clipped from V and 3 bases from J, the junction kept 4 bases outside the gene matches. The CDR3 loop spans 15 amino acids.

The chain combines TRBV5-1 with TRBJ2-1, with TRBD2 as a possible D gene (5 bases). The length of the CDR3 is 12 residues. The germline gives CDR1 SGHRS, CDR2 YFSETQ. Trimming took 2 bases from V and 6 from J, leaving 6 bases between them. The DNA for the CDR3 is TGCGCCAGCAGCTTCACTAGCAATGAGCAGTTCTTC. This encodes CASSFTSNEQFF.

By sample fraction, this clone is medium-sized. The gene calls are TRBV7-2 and TRBJ1-1, with D possibly matching TRBD1 (5 bases). CDR1 is SGHTA and CDR2 is FQGNSA in the germline V gene. This CDR3 has 12 residues. The V and J ends lost 1 base and 6 bases respectively, with 6 bases between them. DNA for the CDR3: TGTGCCAGCAGCTTAGGAGGGGCTGAAGCTTTCTTT. Translating gives CASSLGGAEAFF. Complete variable domain (other parts from reference TRBV7-2 and TRBJ1-1): GAGVSQSPSNKVTEKGKDVELRCDPISGHTALYWYRQSLGQGLEFLIYFQGNSAPDKSGLPSDRFSAERTGGSVSTLTIQRTQQEDSAVYLCASSLGGAEAFFGQGTRLTVV.